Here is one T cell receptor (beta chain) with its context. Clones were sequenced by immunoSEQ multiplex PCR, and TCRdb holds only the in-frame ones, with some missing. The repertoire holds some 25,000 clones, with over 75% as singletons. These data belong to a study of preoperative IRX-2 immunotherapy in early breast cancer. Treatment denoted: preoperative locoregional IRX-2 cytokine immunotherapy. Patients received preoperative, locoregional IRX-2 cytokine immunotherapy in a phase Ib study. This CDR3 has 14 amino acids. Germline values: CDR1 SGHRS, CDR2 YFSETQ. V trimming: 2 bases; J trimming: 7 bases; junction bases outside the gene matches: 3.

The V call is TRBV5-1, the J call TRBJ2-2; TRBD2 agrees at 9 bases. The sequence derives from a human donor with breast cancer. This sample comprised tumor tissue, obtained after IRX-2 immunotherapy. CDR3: CASSFSSGVGELFF. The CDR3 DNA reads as TGCGCCAGCAGCTTTTCTAGCGGGGTCGGGGAGCTGTTTTTT. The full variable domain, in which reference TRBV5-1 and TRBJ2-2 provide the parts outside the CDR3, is KAGVTQTPRYLIKTRGQQVTLSCSPISGHRSVSWYQQTPGQGLQFLFEYFSETQRNKGNFPGRFSGRQFSNSRSEMNVSTLELGDSALYLCASSFSSGVGELFFGEGSRLTVL.